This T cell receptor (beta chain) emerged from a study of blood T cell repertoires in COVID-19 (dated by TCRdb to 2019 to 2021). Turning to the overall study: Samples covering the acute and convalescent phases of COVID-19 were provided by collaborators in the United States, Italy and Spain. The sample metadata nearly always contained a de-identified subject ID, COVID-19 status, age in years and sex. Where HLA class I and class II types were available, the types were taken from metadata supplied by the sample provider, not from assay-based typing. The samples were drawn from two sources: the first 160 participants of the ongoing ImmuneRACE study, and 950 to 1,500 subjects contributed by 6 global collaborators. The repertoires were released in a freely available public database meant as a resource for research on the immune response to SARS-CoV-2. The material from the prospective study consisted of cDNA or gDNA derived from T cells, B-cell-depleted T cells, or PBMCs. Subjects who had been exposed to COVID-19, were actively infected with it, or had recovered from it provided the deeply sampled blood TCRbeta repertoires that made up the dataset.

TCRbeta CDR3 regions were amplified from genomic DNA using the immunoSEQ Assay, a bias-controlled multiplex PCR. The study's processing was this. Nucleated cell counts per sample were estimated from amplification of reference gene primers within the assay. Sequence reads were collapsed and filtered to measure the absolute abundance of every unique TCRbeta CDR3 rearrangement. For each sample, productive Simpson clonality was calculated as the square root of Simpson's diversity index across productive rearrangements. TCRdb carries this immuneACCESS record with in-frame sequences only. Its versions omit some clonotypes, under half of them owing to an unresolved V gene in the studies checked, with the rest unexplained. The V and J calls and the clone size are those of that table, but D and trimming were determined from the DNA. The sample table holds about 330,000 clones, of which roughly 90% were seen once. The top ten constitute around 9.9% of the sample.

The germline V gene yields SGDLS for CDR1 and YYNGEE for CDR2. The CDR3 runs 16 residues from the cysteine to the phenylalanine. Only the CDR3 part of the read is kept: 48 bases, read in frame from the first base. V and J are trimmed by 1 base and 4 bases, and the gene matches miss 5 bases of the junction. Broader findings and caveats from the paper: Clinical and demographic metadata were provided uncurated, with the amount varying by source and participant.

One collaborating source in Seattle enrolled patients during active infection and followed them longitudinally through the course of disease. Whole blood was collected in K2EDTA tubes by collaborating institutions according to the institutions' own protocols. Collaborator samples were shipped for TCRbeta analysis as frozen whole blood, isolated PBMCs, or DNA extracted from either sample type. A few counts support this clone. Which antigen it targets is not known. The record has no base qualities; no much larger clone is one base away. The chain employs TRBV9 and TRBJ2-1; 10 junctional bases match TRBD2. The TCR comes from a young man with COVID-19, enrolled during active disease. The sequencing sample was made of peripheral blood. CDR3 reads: CASSVPSGGGYNEQFF. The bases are TGTGCCAGCAGCGTACCTAGCGGGGGAGGGTACAATGAGCAGTTCTTC. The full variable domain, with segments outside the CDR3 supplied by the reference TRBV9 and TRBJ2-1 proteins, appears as DSGVTQTPKHLITATGQRVTLRCSPRSGDLSVYWYQQSLDQGLQFLIQYYNGEERAKGNILERFSAQQFPDLHSELNLSSLELGDSALYFCASSVPSGGGYNEQFFGPGTRLTVL.